This passage covers 11 T cell receptor beta chains from one sample sequenced in a study of shared clonotypes between healthy human individuals. Generated by immunoSEQ multiplex PCR, the TCRdb table keeps only in-frame clones and is missing some. The data show 850,000 to 1,200,000 clones, with about 77% seen just once and about 1.5% held by the top ten. Sample: memory CD4+ T cells sorted from blood. This sample's subset: CD45RA-negative fraction. The receptors shown here come from a man aged 18 to 29 in good health.

V and J are TRBV5-1 and TRBJ2-3; D uncertain. Germline assignment: CDR1 SGHRS and CDR2 YFSETQ. The germline V and J ends were trimmed by 5 bases and 3 bases, with 4 bases remaining between them. The CDR3 runs to 11 residues. CDR3 in amino acids: CASSETDTQYF. CDR3 coding DNA: TGCGCCAGCAGTGAGACAGATACGCAGTATTTT. Using reference TRBV5-1 and TRBJ2-3 for the parts outside the CDR3, the full variable domain is KAGVTQTPRYLIKTRGQQVTLSCSPISGHRSVSWYQQTPGQGLQFLFEYFSETQRNKGNFPGRFSGRQFSNSRSEMNVSTLELGDSALYLCASSETDTQYFGPGTRLTVL.

This clone was counted once. The same CDR3 arises from other DNA sequences in this sample as well. The chain couples TRBV19 to TRBJ2-2, with 8 bases matching TRBD1. Losses at the gene ends were 6 bases for V and 1 base for J; bases not matched to a gene: 4. Germline-derived CDR1 and CDR2 are LNHDA and SQIVND (reference sequence). The CDR3 is 15 amino acids. In DNA form, the CDR3 reads TGTGCCAGTAGCCGAGGGACAGGGAACACCGGGGAGCTGTTTTTT. Translated: CASSRGTGNTGELFF.

The rearrangement joins TRBV5-1 to TRBJ2-1, with 9 bases lining up with TRBD2. CDR1 and CDR2 (germline): SGHRS, YFSETQ. The CDR3 is 18 amino acids. Germline trimming cut 3 bases from V and 0 bases from J; bases unmatched to any gene: 10. CDR3 bases: TGCGCCAGCAGCTATCCGACTAGCGGTAGGAGCTCCTACAATGAGCAGTTCTTC. It translates to CASSYPTSGRSSYNEQFF.

The chain recombines TRBV19 with TRBJ2-1, with a weak D call TRBD1 (7 bases). The CDR3 is 16 amino acids. Germline loops: CDR1 LNHDA, CDR2 SQIVND (reference sequence). Trimming left V 2 bases short and J 8 bases short, with 19 bases between. CDR3 protein: CASSILQGRMSHEQFF. The CDR3 DNA follows: TGTGCCAGTAGTATACTACAGGGGAGGATGTCTCATGAGCAGTTCTTC.

This clone came up a few times. The V gene is TRBV4-1, the J gene TRBJ1-3; D is perhaps TRBD1 (5 bases). Deletions cut 0 bases from V and 0 bases from J, with 9 bases between. The CDR3 spans 16 residues. CDR1 and CDR2 from the germline V gene are MGHRA and YSYEKL. The CDR3 sequence: CASSQDTGRSGNTIYF. The CDR3 region has the DNA TGCGCCAGCAGCCAAGACACAGGCCGCTCTGGAAACACCATATATTTT.

J is TRBJ1-1 and V is TRBV6-5, with no clear D. V shed 3 bases and J shed 3 bases, with 14 bases lying between them. Germline V lookup: CDR1 MNHEY, CDR2 SVGAGI. This CDR3 spans 15 amino acids. The CDR3 region is CASSYTSLKDTEAFF. In nucleotides, the CDR3 is TGTGCCAGCAGTTATACTTCTCTGAAGGACACTGAAGCTTTCTTT.

The gene calls are TRBV5-1 and TRBJ2-6; D might be TRBD1 (6 bases). CDR1 is SGHRS, CDR2 YFSETQ, per germline. The CDR3 sequence is 18 residues long. V lost 4 bases and J 4 bases, leaving 21 bases between the germline ends. CDR3 nucleotide sequence: TGCGCCAGCAGCCCCGAGGGGGTACAGGGCTCAGGGGCCAACGTCCTGACTTTC. It translates to CASSPEGVQGSGANVLTF.

This clone was detected a few times. The rearrangement links TRBV30 to TRBJ1-5; D uncertain. There are 13 residues in the CDR3. CDR1 and CDR2 (germline): GTSNPN, SVGIG (reference sequence). The V end was cut by 3 bases, the J end by 4 bases, with 10 bases between. The CDR3 DNA reads as TGTGCCTGGAGCAAAAGGCCTAATCAGCCCCAGCATTTT. Its translation is CAWSKRPNQPQHF.

The V gene is TRBV9, the J gene TRBJ1-2; no reliable D call. Germline CDR1 and CDR2: SGDLS and YYNGEE. This CDR3 has 12 residues. Deletions cut 4 bases from V and 7 bases from J, with 11 bases between. The CDR3 protein is CASSLLYVGYTF. CDR3 bases: TGTGCCAGCAGCCTCCTATATGTTGGCTACACCTTC.

This chain connects TRBV14 to TRBJ2-1; no clear D. Germline CDR1 is SGHDN and CDR2 is FVKESK. The CDR3 has 13 amino acids. Trimming removed 4 bases from V and 9 bases from J, with 13 bases in between. CDR3 sequence reads: CASSLFLNSEQFF. The CDR3 DNA reads TGTGCCAGCAGCCTCTTCCTAAACTCTGAGCAGTTCTTC.

This clone was observed once. The chain uses TRBV11-3 and TRBJ2-1; possibly TRBD1 for D (6 bases). The germline CDR1 and CDR2 sequences are SGHNT and YENEEA. With 5 bases removed from V and 1 base from J, the gap between germline ends came to 15 bases. This CDR3 has 16 amino acids. CDR3: CASSDTSRGSYNEQFF. The CDR3, as DNA: TGTGCCAGCAGCGACACCTCCAGGGGATCCTACAATGAGCAGTTCTTC.